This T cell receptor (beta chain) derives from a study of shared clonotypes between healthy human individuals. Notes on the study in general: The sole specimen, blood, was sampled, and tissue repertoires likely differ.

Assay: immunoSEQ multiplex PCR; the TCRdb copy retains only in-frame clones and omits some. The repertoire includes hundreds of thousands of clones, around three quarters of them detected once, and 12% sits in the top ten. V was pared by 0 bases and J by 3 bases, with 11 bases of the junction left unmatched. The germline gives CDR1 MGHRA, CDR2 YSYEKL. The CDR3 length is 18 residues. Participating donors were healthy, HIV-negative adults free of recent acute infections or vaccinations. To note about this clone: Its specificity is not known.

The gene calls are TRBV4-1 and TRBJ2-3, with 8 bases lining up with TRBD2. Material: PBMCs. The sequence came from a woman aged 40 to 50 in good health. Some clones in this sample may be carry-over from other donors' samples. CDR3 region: CASSQDFAGGARTDTQYF. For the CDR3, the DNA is TGCGCCAGCAGCCAAGACTTCGCGGGAGGAGCGAGGACAGATACGCAGTATTTT.